This TCR beta chain was found in a study of beta chain features in type 1 diabetes. General study findings and limits: cDNA-based sequencing might over-represent cells highly expressing TCR. Within each of all four CD4+ subsets, Type 1 diabetes patients had TCRB CDR3s that were moderately but significantly shorter.

About this clone itself: The antigen remains unidentified.

The CDR3 covers 18 residues. Germline values: CDR1 MNHNS, CDR2 SASEGT. V dropped 4 bases and J dropped 3; count of bases not matched to a gene: 13. Every single donor gave one heparinised blood draw, and these averaged around 110 mL. The authors reverse transcribed all of the isolated RNA, so sequencing captured expressed TCRB transcripts. This table comes from immunoSEQ multiplex PCR, and its TCRdb copy is limited to in-frame clones, with some not included. The repertoire holds 25,000 to 35,000 clones, with less than 75% as singletons. This chain links TRBV6-1 with TRBJ1-5; 9 bases are shared with TRBD1. The sequenced sample was Tregs from blood. The source of this sequence is a woman aged 25 to 39 with type 1 diabetes. CDR3 amino acids: CASSAPAGQGGLNQPQHF. CDR3 sequence (DNA): TGTGCCAGCAGTGCACCGGCGGGACAGGGAGGCCTCAATCAGCCCCAGCATTTT.